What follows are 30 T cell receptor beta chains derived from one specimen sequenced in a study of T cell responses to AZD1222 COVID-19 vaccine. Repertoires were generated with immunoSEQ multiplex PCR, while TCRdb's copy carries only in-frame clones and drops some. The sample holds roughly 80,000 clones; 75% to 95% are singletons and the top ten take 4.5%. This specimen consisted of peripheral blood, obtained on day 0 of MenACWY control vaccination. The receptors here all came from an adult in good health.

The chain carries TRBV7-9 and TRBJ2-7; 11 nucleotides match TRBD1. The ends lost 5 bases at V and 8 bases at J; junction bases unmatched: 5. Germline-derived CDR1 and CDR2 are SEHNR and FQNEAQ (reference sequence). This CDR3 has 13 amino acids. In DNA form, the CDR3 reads TGTGCCAGCAGCCAGGGGACAGGGGGAAAGCAGTACTTC. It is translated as CASSQGTGGKQYF.

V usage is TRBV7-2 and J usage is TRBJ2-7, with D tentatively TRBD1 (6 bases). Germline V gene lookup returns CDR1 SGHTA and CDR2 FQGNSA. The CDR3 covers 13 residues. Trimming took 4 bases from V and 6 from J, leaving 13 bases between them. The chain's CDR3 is CASSSPQGPEQYF. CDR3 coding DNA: TGTGCCAGCAGCTCCCCACAGGGCCCCGAGCAGTACTTC.

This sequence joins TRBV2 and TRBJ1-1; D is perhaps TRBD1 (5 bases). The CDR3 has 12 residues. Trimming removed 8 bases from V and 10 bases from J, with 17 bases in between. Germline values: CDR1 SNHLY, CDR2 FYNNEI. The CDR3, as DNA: TGTGCCAGCGGAGAGGGAGGGGCGGCAGCTTTCTTT. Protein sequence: CASGEGGAAAFF.

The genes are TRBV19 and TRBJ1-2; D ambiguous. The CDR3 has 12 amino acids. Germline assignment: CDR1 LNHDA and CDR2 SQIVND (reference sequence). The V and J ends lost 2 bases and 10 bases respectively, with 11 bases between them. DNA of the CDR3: TGTGCCAGTAGTATATTGGGAGTAGACTACACCTTC. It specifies CASSILGVDYTF.

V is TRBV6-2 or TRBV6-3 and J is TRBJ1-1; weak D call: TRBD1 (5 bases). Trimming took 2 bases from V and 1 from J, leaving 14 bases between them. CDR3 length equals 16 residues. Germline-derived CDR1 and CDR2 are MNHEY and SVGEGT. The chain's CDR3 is CASSYDSRGQNTEAFF. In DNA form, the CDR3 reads TGTGCCAGCAGTTACGACTCCCGGGGCCAGAACACTGAAGCTTTCTTT.

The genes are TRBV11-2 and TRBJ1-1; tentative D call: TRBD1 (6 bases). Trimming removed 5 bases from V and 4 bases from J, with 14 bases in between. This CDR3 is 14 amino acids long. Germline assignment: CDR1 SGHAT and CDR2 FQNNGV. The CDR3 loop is CASSPEGGGTEAFF. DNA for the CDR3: TGTGCCAGCAGCCCCGAGGGAGGGGGCACTGAAGCTTTCTTT.

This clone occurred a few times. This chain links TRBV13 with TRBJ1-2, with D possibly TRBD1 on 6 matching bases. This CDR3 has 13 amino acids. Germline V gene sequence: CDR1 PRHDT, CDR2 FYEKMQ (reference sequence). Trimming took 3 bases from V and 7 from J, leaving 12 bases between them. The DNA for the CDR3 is TGTGCCAGCAGCTTCACAGGGCGGGTTGGCTACACCTTC. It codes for CASSFTGRVGYTF.

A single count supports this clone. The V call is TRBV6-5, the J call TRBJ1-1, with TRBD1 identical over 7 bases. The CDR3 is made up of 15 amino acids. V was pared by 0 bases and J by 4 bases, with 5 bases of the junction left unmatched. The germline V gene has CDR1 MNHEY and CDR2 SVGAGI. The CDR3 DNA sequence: TGTGCCAGCAGTTACTCGATCAGGGGGAGCACTGAAGCTTTCTTT. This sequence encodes CASSYSIRGSTEAFF.

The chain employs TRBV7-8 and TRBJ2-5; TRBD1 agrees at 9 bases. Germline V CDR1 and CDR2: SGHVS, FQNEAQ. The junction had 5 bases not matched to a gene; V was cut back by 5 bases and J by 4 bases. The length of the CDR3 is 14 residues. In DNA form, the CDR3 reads TGTGCCAGCAGCGGACAGGGGTTTCGAGAGACCCAGTACTTC. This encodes CASSGQGFRETQYF.

CDR3 bases: TGTGCCAGTAGTATGAGGGGCTCCTACGAGCAGTACTTC. Its protein product is CASSMRGSYEQYF. The chain recombines TRBV19 with TRBJ2-7; D is perhaps TRBD1 or TRBD2 (5 bases each). Trimming took off 3 bases at V and 0 bases at J, with 6 bases between the two ends. In germline, CDR1 is LNHDA, CDR2 SQIVND (reference sequence). This CDR3 has 13 residues.

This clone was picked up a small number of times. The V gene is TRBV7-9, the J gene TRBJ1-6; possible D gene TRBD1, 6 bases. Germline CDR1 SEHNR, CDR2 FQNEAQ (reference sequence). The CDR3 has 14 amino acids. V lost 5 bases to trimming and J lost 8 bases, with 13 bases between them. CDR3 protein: CASSIQGGDSPLHF. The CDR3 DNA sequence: TGTGCCAGCAGCATACAGGGAGGAGATTCACCCCTCCACTTT.

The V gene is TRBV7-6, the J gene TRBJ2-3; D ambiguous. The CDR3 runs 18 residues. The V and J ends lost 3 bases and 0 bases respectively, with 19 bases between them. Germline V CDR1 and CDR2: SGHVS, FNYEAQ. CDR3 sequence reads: CASSFQFSGPHSTDTQYF. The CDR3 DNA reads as TGTGCCAGCAGCTTCCAGTTCTCGGGCCCCCATAGCACAGATACGCAGTATTTT.

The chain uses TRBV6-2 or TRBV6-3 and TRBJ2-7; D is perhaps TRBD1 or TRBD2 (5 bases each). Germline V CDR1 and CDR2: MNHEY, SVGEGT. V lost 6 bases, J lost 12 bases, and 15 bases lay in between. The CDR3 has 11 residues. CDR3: CASSGTGRMYF. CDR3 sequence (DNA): TGTGCCAGCAGCGGGACGGGACGGATGTACTTC.

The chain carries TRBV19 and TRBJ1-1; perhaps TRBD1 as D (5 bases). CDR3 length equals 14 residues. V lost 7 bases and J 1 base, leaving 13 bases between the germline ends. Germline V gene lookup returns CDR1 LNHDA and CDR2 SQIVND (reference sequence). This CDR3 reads CASTLDGTNTEAFF. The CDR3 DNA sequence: TGTGCCAGTACCTTGGACGGGACGAACACTGAAGCTTTCTTT.

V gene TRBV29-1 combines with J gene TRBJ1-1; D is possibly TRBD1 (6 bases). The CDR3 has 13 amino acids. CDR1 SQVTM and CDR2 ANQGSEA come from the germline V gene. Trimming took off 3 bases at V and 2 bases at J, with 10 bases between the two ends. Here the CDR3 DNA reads TGCAGCGTTGATGCAGGGGAAAACACTGAAGCTTTCTTT. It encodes CSVDAGENTEAFF.

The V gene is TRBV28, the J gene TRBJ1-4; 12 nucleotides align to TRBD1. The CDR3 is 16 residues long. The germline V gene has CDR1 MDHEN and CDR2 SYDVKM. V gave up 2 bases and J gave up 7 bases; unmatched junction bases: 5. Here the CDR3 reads CASSLTGTGGPEKLFF. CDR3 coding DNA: TGTGCCAGCAGTTTAACGGGGACAGGGGGCCCTGAAAAACTGTTTTTT.

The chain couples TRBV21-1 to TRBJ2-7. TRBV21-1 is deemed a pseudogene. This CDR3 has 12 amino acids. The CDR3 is CASSSRPGEQYF. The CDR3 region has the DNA TGTGCCAGCAGCTCCCGACCTGGCGAGCAGTACTTC.

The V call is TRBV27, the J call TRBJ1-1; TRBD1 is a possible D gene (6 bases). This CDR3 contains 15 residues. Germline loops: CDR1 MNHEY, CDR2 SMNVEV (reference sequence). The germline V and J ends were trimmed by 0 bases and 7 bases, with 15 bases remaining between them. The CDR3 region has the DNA TGTGCCAGCAGTTTATCCGCAGGAGGGGACATTGAAGCTTTCTTT. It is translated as CASSLSAGGDIEAFF.

The CDR3 DNA follows: TGCAGCGTTGAAGGGACAGGGGGCAGTTACGAGCAGTACTTC. It codes for CSVEGTGGSYEQYF. The chain joins TRBV29-1 to TRBJ2-7, with 11 bases lining up with TRBD1. With V trimmed by 1 base and J by 4 bases, 3 bases remained unmatched. Germline CDR1 reads SQVTM; CDR2 reads ANQGSEA. The CDR3 has 14 residues.

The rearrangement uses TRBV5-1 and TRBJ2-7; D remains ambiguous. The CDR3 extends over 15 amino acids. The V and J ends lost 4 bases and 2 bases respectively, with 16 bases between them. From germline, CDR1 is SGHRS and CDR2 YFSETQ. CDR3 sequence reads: CASSPQADGAYEQYF. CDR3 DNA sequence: TGCGCCAGCAGCCCTCAAGCCGACGGAGCCTACGAGCAGTACTTC.

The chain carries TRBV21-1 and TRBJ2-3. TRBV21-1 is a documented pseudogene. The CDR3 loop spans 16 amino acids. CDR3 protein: CASSWGAGPPTDTQYF. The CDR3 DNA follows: TGTGCCAGCAGCTGGGGGGCGGGACCTCCCACAGATACGCAGTATTTT.

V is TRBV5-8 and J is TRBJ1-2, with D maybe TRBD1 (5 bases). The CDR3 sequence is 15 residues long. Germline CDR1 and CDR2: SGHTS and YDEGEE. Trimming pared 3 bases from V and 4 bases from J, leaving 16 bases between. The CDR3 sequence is CASSWDGRGIYGYTF. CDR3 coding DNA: TGTGCCAGCAGCTGGGACGGGAGAGGAATCTATGGCTACACCTTC.

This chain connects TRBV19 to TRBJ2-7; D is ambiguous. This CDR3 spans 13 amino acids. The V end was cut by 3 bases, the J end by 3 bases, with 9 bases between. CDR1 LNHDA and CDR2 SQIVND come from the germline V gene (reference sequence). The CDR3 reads CASSIGFGYEQYF. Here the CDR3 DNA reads TGTGCCAGTAGTATTGGGTTCGGCTACGAGCAGTACTTC.

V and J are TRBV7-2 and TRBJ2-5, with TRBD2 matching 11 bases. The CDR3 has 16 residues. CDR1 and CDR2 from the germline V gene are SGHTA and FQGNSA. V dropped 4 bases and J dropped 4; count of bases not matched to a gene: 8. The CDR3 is CASSSNSGLAGETQYF. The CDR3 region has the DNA TGTGCCAGCAGCTCTAACTCTGGACTAGCGGGAGAGACCCAGTACTTC. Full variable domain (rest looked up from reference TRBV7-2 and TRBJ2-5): GAGVSQSPSNKVTEKGKDVELRCDPISGHTALYWYRQSLGQGLEFLIYFQGNSAPDKSGLPSDRFSAERTGGSVSTLTIQRTQQEDSAVYLCASSSNSGLAGETQYFGPGTRLLVL.

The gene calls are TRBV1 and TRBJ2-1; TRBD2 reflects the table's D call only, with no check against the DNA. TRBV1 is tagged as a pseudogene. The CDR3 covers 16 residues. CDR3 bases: TGCACCAGCAGCCATGTGTGCGGGAGCTCCTACAATGAGCAGTTCTTC. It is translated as CTSSHVCGSSYNEQFF.

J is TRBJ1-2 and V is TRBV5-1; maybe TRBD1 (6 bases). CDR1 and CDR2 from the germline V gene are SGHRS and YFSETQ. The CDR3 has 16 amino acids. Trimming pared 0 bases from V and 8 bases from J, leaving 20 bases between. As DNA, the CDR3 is TGCGCCAGCAGCTTGGTCGGGGGGCCTCGGGGAGGCGGCTACACCTTC. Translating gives CASSLVGGPRGGGYTF.

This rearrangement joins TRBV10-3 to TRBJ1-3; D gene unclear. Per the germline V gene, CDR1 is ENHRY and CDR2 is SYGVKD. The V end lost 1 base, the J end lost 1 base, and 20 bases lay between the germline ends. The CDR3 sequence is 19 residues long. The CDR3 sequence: CAISELNREGPYSGNTIYF. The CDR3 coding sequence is TGTGCCATCAGTGAGTTAAACCGGGAGGGCCCCTATTCTGGAAACACCATATATTTT.

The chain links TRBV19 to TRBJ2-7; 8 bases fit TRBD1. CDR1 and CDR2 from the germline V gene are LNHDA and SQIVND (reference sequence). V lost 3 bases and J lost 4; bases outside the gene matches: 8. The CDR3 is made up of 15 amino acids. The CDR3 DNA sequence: TGTGCCAGTAGTATTGCGTCAGGGGGCTGGTACGAGCAGTACTTC. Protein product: CASSIASGGWYEQYF.

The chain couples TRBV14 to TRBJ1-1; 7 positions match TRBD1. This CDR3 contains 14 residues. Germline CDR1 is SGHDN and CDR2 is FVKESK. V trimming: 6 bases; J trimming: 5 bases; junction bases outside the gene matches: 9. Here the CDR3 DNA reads TGTGCCAGCAGTACTCAGAGGGGGCGTACTGAAGCTTTCTTT. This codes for CASSTQRGRTEAFF.

The CDR3 DNA follows: TGTGCCAGCAGCACCCAGGAGAACACTGAAGCTTTCTTT. Its protein is CASSTQENTEAFF. The chain employs TRBV7-2 and TRBJ1-1; D not resolved. Germline lookup yields CDR1 SGHTA and CDR2 FQGNSA. The CDR3 covers 13 residues. V shed 5 bases and J shed 1 base, with 8 bases lying between them. Full variable domain (outside the CDR3, taken from reference TRBV7-2 and TRBJ1-1): GAGVSQSPSNKVTEKGKDVELRCDPISGHTALYWYRQSLGQGLEFLIYFQGNSAPDKSGLPSDRFSAERTGGSVSTLTIQRTQQEDSAVYLCASSTQENTEAFFGQGTRLTVV.